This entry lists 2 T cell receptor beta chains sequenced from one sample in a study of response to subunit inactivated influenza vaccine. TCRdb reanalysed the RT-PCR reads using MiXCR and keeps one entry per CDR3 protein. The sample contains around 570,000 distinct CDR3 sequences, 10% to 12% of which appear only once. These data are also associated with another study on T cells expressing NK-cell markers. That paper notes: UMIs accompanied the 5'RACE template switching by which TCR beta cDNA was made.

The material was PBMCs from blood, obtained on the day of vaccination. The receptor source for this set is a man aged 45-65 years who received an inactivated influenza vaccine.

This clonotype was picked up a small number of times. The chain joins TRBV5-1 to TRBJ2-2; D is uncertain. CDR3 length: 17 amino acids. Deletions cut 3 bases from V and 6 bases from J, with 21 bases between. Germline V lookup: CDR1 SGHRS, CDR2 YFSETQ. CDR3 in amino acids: CASSWEMATRRPGELFF. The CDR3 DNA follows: TGCGCCAGCAGCTGGGAAATGGCAACCCGCCGCCCCGGGGAGCTGTTTTTT.

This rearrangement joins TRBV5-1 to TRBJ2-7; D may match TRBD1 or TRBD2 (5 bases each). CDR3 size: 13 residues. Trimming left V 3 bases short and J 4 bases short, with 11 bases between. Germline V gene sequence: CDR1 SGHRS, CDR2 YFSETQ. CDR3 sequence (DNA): TGCGCCAGCAGCTCGGGACCCCAGTACGAGCAGTACTTC. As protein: CASSSGPQYEQYF. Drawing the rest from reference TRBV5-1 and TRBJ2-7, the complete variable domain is KAGVTQTPRYLIKTRGQQVTLSCSPISGHRSVSWYQQTPGQGLQFLFEYFSETQRNKGNFPGRFSGRQFSNSRSEMNVSTLELGDSALYLCASSSGPQYEQYFGPGTRLTVT.